This passage covers 4 T cell receptor beta chains from one sample sequenced in a study of immune heterogeneity within non-small cell lung tumors. Multiplex PCR amplified the TCR beta CDR3 region. Its first round ran for roughly 10 cycles with 32 V and 13 J primers. TCRdb fed the multiplex PCR reads into MiXCR, producing one record per CDR3 protein. The data contain 30,000 to 40,000 distinct CDR3 sequences, around 30% of them singletons. Bulk tumor genomic DNA, about 620 ng per sample, was used as template. Taken during surgery, several biopsies per primary tumor were spaced as far apart as possible within the tumor mass. With untreated, newly diagnosed non-small cell lung cancer, the patients went on to undergo curative surgery. The source material was lung tumor tissue. These receptors were collected from a man between 35 and 55 years old with non-small cell lung cancer.

The J gene is TRBJ2-1, the V gene TRBV25-1, with TRBD1 identical over 7 bases. Losses at the gene ends were 8 bases for V and 13 bases for J; bases not matched to a gene: 8. This CDR3 has 11 amino acids. CDR1 is MGHDK, CDR2 SYGVNS, per germline. The CDR3 reads CASLLDRVQFF. As DNA, the CDR3 is TGTGCCAGCCTCCTCGACAGGGTCCAGTTCTTC.

This clonotype was picked up many times. The J gene is TRBJ2-2, the V gene TRBV12-3 or TRBV12-4; 13 nucleotides align to TRBD2. Trimming took 6 bases from V and 6 from J; bases not matched to a gene: 4. This CDR3 region has 15 residues. CDR3 amino acids: CASRTSGRTAGELFF. CDR3 DNA: TGTGCCAGCAGGACTAGCGGGAGGACGGCCGGGGAGCTGTTTTTT.

This clonotype came up a few times. CDR3 nucleotide sequence: TGTGCCAGCAGCTTACAGGTAGTGGGCACAGATACGCAGTATTTT. This sequence encodes CASSLQVVGTDTQYF. This chain joins TRBV7-9 and TRBJ2-3; D is ambiguous. Looked up from germline, CDR1 is SEHNR and CDR2 is FQNEAQ (reference sequence). Trimming removed 2 bases at V and 1 base at J, with 10 bases between. CDR3 length: 15 amino acids.

V is TRBV2 and J is TRBJ1-1; 8 nucleotides match TRBD1. J gave up 1 base and V 4 bases, and 2 bases lay outside the gene matches. Germline loops: CDR1 SNHLY, CDR2 FYNNEI. This CDR3 has 14 amino acids. The CDR3 spells CASSGDRSNTEAFF. For the CDR3, the DNA is TGTGCCAGCAGTGGGGACAGGTCGAACACTGAAGCTTTCTTT. The entire variable domain, with the rest obtained from reference TRBV2 and TRBJ1-1, is as follows: EPEVTQTPSHQVTQMGQEVILRCVPISNHLYFYWYRQILGQKVEFLVSFYNNEISEKSEIFDDQFSVERPDGSNFTLKIRSTKLEDSAMYFCASSGDRSNTEAFFGQGTRLTVV.